A single TCR beta chain is shown here with its context. No antigen is known for it. Germline V gene data show CDR1 as MNHEY and CDR2 as SVGAGI. V was clipped by 0 bases and J by 10 bases, with 13 bases between them. CDR3 length: 14 amino acids. The sample comes from a study of T cells after posttransplantation cyclophosphamide. Control samples came 1 year after myeloablative marrow transplants with methotrexate plus calcineurin inhibitor. Method: immunoSEQ multiplex PCR; TCRdb's copy keeps in-frame clones and lacks some. Here the sample spans about 21,000 clones, 80% to 90% being singletons. Study results and caveats: Skin or GI-infiltrating T cells shared few TRB sequences with blood. TRB clonality was highly associated with recipient CMV seropositivity and reactivation.

The gene calls are TRBV6-5 and TRBJ2-1; a possible D gene is TRBD1 (5 bases). This TCR was sampled from a female patient between 25 and 45 years old who received an allogeneic stem cell transplant from an unrelated donor, was CMV-positive, and had acute and chronic GVHD. Some of the T cells might come from the graft donor. This specimen was PBMCs, taken roughly 49 weeks after allogeneic stem cell transplant with calcineurin inhibitor and methotrexate. The CDR3 loop reads CASSYSSRGSEQFF. In DNA form, the CDR3 reads TGTGCCAGCAGTTACTCGAGTAGGGGTTCGGAGCAGTTCTTC.